This is a list of T cell receptor beta chains from one sample in a study of blood T cells in healthy people across ages. TCRdb independently ran MiXCR on the 5' RACE reads; one entry per CDR3 protein. The data hold around 1,500,000 distinct CDR3 sequences, with 28% observed a single time. The source material was blood. The receptors were gathered from a woman aged 30 to 39 in good health. CDR3s include the opening cysteine and the closing phenylalanine or tryptophan. A D gene is named only where the DNA matches it firmly. The listing skips clone size in some rows; elsewhere it reads once, few, many or a size class.

j_call v_call d_call clone_size cdr3_nt cdr3_aa
TRBJ2-5 TRBV7-9 TRBD2 few TGTGCCAGCAGGGGAGGCGGGAGGTTCGCGACCCAGTACTTC CASRGGGRFATQYF
TRBJ2-5 TRBV28 . . TGTGCCAGCAGCCGAATGACAGGGCGGGGAGAGACCCAGTACTTC CASSRMTGRGETQYF
TRBJ2-5 TRBV5-1 . . TGCGCCAGCAGCGTTGGAGGGGAAGATGAGCAGTACTTC CASSVGGEDEQYF
TRBJ1-1 TRBV5-1 . . TGCGCCAGCAGCTTGGTCAGGGAGGGTAAGGGAGCTTTCTTT CASSLVREGKGAFF
TRBJ2-5 TRBV7-2 . . TGTGCCAGCAGCTTCACCATGGAGACCCAGTACTTC CASSFTMETQYF
TRBJ2-7 TRBV6-5 . many TGTGCCAGCAGTTACGGGGGCTCCTACGAGCAGTACTTC CASSYGGSYEQYF
TRBJ2-6 TRBV18 . many TGTGCCAGCTCGCGATCAGGGAAATCTGGGGCCAACGTCCTGACTTTC CASSRSGKSGANVLTF
TRBJ2-2 TRBV4-1 TRBD2 . TGCGCCAGCAGCCAAGCCCAGACTAGCGGTAACACCGGGGAGCTGTTTTTT CASSQAQTSGNTGELFF
TRBJ2-1 TRBV6-6 TRBD1 many TGTGCCAGCAGCCAGACAGGGTTGGCCAATGAGCAGTTCTTC CASSQTGLANEQFF
TRBJ1-6 TRBV9 . . TGTGCCAGCAGCTACCACGACGGTACGGGTTCACCCCTCCACTTT CASSYHDGTGSPLHF
TRBJ1-1 TRBV20-1 TRBD1 . TGCAGTGCTAGAGGGACAGGGGTGACTGAAGCTTTCTTT CSARGTGVTEAFF
TRBJ2-3 TRBV2 TRBD1 . TGTGCCAGCAGTGAAGAAGACAGGGTTATAACGGATACGCAGTATTTT CASSEEDRVITDTQYF
TRBJ2-1 TRBV15 . . TGTGCCACCAGCAGAGAGGGGGCCCTATCCTACAATGAGCAGTTCTTC CATSREGALSYNEQFF
TRBJ2-5 TRBV9 TRBD2 few TGTGCCAGCAGCGTCGGCGGGAGTACGGAGACCCAGTACTTC CASSVGGSTETQYF
TRBJ2-7 TRBV20-1 . few TGCAGTGCTAGAGTCCCCACTATATCCTCCTACGGGCAGTACTTC CSARVPTISSYGQYF
TRBJ2-5 TRBV7-9 . few TGTGCCAGCAGCTTAGCGCTGGGGTTTCCAATAGAGACCCAGTACTTC CASSLALGFPIETQYF
TRBJ1-5 TRBV10-1 . few TGCGCCAGCAGTGACGGCTATCAGCCCCAGCATTTT CASSDGYQPQHF
TRBJ1-2 TRBV28 . few TGTGCCAGCTACGGGACGGCAGGCGATAGCTATGGCTACACCTTC CASYGTAGDSYGYTF
TRBJ2-1 TRBV20-1 . few TGCAGTGTCCGGGGCCGGAGCTCCTACAATGAGCAGTTCTTC CSVRGRSSYNEQFF
TRBJ2-1 TRBV20-1 . few TGCAGTGCTAGGGACCCCCAGACCCACGTTAACAATGAGCAGTTCTTC CSARDPQTHVNNEQFF
TRBJ1-1 TRBV4-1 . few TGCGCCAGCAGCCAGCCGACAGGCAGGAACACTGAAGCTTTCTTT CASSQPTGRNTEAFF
TRBJ2-1 TRBV29-1 TRBD2 . TGCAGCGTCGTACAGACTAGCGGGGCCGTTTGGGAGCAGTTCTTC CSVVQTSGAVWEQFF
TRBJ2-3 TRBV6-6 . many TGTGCCAGCAGTTACTCGAGAGATACGCAGTATTTT CASSYSRDTQYF
TRBJ2-7 TRBV10-3 . many TGTGCCATCAGGGGGACTTATGGGGCCTACGAGCAGTACTTC CAIRGTYGAYEQYF
TRBJ1-2 TRBV29-1 . . TGCAACGCCGGCGGCCGGGACAACTATGGCTACACCTTC CNAGGRDNYGYTF
TRBJ2-7 TRBV12-5 . . TGTGCTAGTGGTTTGGATCTAATGGGCTCCTACGAGCAGTACTTC CASGLDLMGSYEQYF
TRBJ2-1 TRBV20-1 . . TGCAGTGCCCCAGGCAGAGGGGGAGCGTCCTACAATGAGCAGTTCTTC CSAPGRGGASYNEQFF
TRBJ1-5 TRBV20-1 TRBD1 . TGCAGTGCTCCGATCAAACAGGGGGCGATTCTTGGTCAGCCCCAGCATTTT CSAPIKQGAILGQPQHF
TRBJ1-2 TRBV7-9 TRBD1 . TGTGCCAGCAGCTTACAGGGACAGGATAACTATGGCTACACCTTC CASSLQGQDNYGYTF
TRBJ2-1 TRBV28 TRBD2 few TGTGCCAGCAGCCACCGGACTAGCGTGATCAGTGAGCAGTTCTTC CASSHRTSVISEQFF
TRBJ2-1 TRBV24-1 . few TGTGCCACCAGTGATGCGGGCGCCTACAATGAGCAGTTCTTC CATSDAGAYNEQFF
TRBJ2-5 TRBV5-5 . . TGTGCCAGCAGCTTGGCCGGGGCAGGCGTGGTCCAAGAGACCCAGTACTTC CASSLAGAGVVQETQYF
TRBJ2-4 TRBV12-3/TRBV12-4 TRBD1 once TGTGCCAGCAGTTTAGGCTCTGGGACAGAGGGGTACTTC CASSLGSGTEGYF
TRBJ2-3 TRBV7-9 . . TGTGCCAGCAGCTTTGACAGGACATCTAGCACAGATACGCAGTATTTT CASSFDRTSSTDTQYF
TRBJ1-1 TRBV29-1 . . TGCAGCGTTGAAGATCGGTACGGAAAGAACACTGAAGCTTTCTTT CSVEDRYGKNTEAFF
TRBJ1-5 TRBV15 . . TGTGCCACCAGCAGCATTGGGGGCAATCAGCCCCAGCATTTT CATSSIGGNQPQHF
TRBJ2-1 TRBV5-1 TRBD2 . TGCGCCAGCAGCACAGCGGGAGGGCTGTGGAATGAGCAGTTCTTC CASSTAGGLWNEQFF
TRBJ1-5 TRBV2 TRBD1 . TGTGCCAGCAGCTCAAGAGGGGGCATCGATCAGCCCCAGCATTTT CASSSRGGIDQPQHF
TRBJ1-1 TRBV12-3/TRBV12-4 . . TGTGCCAGCAGTATTCACATGAACACTGAAGCTTTCTTT CASSIHMNTEAFF
TRBJ1-2 TRBV29-1 . . TGCAGCGTTGTTGACCCCTCGGCGGAGGACACCTTC CSVVDPSAEDTF
TRBJ2-7 TRBV7-8 TRBD2 . TGTGCCAGCAGCGAGGGACTAGAGGGGATAACCTACGAGCAGTACTTC CASSEGLEGITYEQYF
TRBJ2-1 TRBV11-2 . few TGTGCCAGCAGCTTAGTTCTGCGGCTAGGGCCCTACAATGAGCAGTTCTTC CASSLVLRLGPYNEQFF